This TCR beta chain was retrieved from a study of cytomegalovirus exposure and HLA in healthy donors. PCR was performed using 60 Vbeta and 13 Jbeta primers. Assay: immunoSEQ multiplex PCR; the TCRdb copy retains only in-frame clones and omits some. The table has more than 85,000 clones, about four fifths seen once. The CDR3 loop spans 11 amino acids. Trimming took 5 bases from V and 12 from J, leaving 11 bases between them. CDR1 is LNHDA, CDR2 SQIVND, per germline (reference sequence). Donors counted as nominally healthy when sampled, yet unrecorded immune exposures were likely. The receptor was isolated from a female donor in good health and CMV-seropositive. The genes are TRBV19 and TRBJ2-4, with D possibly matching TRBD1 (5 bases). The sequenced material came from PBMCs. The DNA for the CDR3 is TGTGCCAGTAGTTCTTCAGGGAATCAGTACTTC. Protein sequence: CASSSSGNQYF. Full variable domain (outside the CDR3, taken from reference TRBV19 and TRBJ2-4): DGGITQSPKYLFRKEGQNVTLSCEQNLNHDAMYWYRQDPGQGLRLIYYSQIVNDFQKGDIAEGYSVSREKKESFPLTVTSAQKNPTAFYLCASSSSGNQYFGAGTRLSVL.